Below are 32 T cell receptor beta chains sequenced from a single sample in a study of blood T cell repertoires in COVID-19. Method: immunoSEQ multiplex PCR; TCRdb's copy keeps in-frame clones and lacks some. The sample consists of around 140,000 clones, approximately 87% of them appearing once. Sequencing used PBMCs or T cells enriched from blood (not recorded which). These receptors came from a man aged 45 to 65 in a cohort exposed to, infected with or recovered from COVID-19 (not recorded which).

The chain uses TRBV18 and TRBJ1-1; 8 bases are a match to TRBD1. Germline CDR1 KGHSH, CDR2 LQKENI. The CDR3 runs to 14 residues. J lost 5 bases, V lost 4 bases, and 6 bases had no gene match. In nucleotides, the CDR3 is TGTGCCAGCTCACGAGGACAGGGCCGGACTGAAGCTTTCTTT. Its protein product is CASSRGQGRTEAFF.

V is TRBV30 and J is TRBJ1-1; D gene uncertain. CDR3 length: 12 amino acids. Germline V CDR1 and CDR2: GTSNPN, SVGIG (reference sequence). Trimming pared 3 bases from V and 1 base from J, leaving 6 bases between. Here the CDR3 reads CAWSTRNTEAFF. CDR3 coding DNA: TGTGCCTGGAGCACACGGAACACTGAAGCTTTCTTT.

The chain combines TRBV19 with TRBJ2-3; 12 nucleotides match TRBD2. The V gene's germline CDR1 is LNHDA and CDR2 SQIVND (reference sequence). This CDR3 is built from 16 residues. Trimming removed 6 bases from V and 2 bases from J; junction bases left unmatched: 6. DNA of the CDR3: TGTGCCAGTAGCCTAGGACTAGCGGGGACCACAGATACGCAGTATTTT. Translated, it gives CASSLGLAGTTDTQYF.

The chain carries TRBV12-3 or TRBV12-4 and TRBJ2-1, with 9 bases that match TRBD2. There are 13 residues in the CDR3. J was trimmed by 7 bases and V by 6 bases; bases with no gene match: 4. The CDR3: CASRIAGVNEQFF. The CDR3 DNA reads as TGTGCCAGCAGGATAGCGGGAGTGAATGAGCAGTTCTTC.

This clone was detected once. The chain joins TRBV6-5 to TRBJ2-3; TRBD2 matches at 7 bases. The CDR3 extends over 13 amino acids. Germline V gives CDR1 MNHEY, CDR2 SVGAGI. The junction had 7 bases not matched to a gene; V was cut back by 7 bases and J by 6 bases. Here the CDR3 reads CASTTTGGDTQYF. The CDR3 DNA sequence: TGTGCCAGCACCACGACGGGGGGTGATACGCAGTATTTT.

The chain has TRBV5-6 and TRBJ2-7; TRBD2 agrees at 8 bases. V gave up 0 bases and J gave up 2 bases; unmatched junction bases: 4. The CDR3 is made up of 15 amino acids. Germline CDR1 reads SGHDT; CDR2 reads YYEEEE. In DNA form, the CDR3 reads TGTGCCAGCAGCTTGGGACTAGCGAGAACCTACGAGCAGTACTTC. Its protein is CASSLGLARTYEQYF.

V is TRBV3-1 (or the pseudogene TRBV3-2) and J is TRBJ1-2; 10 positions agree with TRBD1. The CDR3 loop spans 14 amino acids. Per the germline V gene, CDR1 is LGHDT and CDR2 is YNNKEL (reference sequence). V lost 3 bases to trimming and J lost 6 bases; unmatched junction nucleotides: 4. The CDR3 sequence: CASSHTGQGNGYTF. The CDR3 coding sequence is TGTGCCAGCAGCCATACGGGACAGGGGAATGGCTACACCTTC.

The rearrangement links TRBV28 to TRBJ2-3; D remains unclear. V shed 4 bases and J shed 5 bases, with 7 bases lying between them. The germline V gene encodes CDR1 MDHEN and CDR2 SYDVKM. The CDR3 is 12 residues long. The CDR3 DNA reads TGTGCCAGCAGTTCCCCCTTAGATACGCAGTATTTT. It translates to CASSSPLDTQYF.

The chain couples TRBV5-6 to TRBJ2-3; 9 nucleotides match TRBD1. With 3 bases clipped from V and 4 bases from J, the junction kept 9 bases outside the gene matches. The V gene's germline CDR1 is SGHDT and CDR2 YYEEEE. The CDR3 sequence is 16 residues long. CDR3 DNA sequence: TGTGCCAGCAGCTACTTTCCGGGACAGGGTTCAGATACGCAGTATTTT. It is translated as CASSYFPGQGSDTQYF.

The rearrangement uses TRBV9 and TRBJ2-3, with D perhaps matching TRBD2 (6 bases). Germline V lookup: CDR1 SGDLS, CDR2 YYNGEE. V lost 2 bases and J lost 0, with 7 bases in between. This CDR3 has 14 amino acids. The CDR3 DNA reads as TGTGCCAGCAGCGTCGGAGGGAGCACAGATACGCAGTATTTT. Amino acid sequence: CASSVGGSTDTQYF.

The CDR3 sequence is CASSLGGGSYNEQFF. The CDR3 nucleotides are TGTGCCAGCAGCTTGGGAGGGGGCAGCTACAATGAGCAGTTCTTC. This chain joins TRBV5-5 and TRBJ2-1, with 7 bases fitting TRBD1. The CDR3 is made up of 15 amino acids. Trimming took 0 bases from V and 3 from J; bases not matched to a gene: 3. Germline-derived CDR1 and CDR2 are SGHKS and YYEKEE (reference sequence).

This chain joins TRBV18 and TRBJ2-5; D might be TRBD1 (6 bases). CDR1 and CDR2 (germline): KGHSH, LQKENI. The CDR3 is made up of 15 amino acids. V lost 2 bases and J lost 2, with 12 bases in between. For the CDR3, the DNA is TGTGCCAGCTCACCAATACAGGGACGACAAGAGACCCAGTACTTC. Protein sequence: CASSPIQGRQETQYF. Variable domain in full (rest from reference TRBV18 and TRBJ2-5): NAGVMQNPRHLVRRRGQEARLRCSPMKGHSHVYWYRQLPEEGLKFMVYLQKENIIDESGMPKERFSAEFPKEGPSILRIQQVVRGDSAAYFCASSPIQGRQETQYFGPGTRLLVL.

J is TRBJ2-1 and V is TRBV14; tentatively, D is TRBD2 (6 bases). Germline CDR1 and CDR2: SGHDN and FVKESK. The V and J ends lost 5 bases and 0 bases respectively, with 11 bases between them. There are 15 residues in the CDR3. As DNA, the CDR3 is TGTGCCAGCAGCTTGGGACTGAGCTCCTACAATGAGCAGTTCTTC. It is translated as CASSLGLSSYNEQFF.

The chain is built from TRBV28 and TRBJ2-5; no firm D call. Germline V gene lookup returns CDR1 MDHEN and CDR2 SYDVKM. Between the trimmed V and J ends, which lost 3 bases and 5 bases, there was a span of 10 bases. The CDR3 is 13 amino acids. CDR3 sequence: CASSLSVLETQYF. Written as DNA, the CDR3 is TGTGCCAGCAGTTTGTCCGTTCTCGAGACCCAGTACTTC.

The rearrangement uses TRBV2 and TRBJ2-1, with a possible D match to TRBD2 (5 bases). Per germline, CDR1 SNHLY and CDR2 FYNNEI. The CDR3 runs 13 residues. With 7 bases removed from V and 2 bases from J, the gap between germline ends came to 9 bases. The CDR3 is CASILGPYNEQFF. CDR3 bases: TGTGCCAGCATACTAGGGCCCTACAATGAGCAGTTCTTC.

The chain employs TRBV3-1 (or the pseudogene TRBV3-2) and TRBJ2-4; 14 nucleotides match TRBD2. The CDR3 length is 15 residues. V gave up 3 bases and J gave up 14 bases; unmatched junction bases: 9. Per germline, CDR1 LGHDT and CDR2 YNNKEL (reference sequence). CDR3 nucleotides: TGTGCCAGCAGCCAGGACCCGGGACTAGCGGGGGAAAAGTACTTC. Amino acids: CASSQDPGLAGEKYF.

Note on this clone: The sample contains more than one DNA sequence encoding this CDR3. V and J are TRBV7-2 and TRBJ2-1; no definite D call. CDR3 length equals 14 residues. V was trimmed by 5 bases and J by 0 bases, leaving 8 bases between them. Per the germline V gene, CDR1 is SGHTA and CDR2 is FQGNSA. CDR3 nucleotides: TGTGCCAGCAGCCTAAGGAGCTCCTACAATGAGCAGTTCTTC. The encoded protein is CASSLRSSYNEQFF.

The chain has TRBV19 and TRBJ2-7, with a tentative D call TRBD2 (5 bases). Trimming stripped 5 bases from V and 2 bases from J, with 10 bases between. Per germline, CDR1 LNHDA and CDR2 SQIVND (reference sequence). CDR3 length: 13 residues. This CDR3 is CASSLSGTYEQYF. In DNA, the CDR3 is TGTGCCAGTAGTCTGAGCGGAACCTACGAGCAGTACTTC. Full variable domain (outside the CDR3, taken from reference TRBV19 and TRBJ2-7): DGGITQSPKYLFRKEGQNVTLSCEQNLNHDAMYWYRQDPGQGLRLIYYSQIVNDFQKGDIAEGYSVSREKKESFPLTVTSAQKNPTAFYLCASSLSGTYEQYFGPGTRLTVT.

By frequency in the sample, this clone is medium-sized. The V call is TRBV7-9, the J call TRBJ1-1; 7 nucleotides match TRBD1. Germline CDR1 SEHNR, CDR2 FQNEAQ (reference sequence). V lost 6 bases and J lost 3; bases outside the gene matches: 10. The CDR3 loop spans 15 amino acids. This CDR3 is CASRDQTGWDTEAFF. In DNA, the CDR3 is TGTGCCAGCAGAGATCAGACAGGGTGGGACACTGAAGCTTTCTTT.

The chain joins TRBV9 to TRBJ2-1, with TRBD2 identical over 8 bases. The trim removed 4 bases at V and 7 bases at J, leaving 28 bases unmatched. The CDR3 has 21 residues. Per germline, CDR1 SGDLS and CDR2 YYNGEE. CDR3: CASSPSGRLAGPEHRQNEQFF. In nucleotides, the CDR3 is TGTGCCAGCAGCCCTTCCGGGCGGTTAGCGGGACCCGAACACCGACAGAATGAGCAGTTCTTC. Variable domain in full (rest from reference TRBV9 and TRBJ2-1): DSGVTQTPKHLITATGQRVTLRCSPRSGDLSVYWYQQSLDQGLQFLIQYYNGEERAKGNILERFSAQQFPDLHSELNLSSLELGDSALYFCASSPSGRLAGPEHRQNEQFFGPGTRLTVL.

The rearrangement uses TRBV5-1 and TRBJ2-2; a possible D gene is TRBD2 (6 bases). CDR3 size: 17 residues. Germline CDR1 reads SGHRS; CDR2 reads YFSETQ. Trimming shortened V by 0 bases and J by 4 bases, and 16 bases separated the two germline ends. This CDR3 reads CASSLAGSSEITGELFF. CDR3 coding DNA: TGCGCCAGCAGCTTGGCCGGGTCTAGCGAGATCACCGGGGAGCTGTTTTTT.

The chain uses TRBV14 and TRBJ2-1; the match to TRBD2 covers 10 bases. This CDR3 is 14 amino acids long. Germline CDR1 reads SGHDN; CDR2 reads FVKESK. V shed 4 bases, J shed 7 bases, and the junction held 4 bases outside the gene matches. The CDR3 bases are TGTGCCAGCAGCCCTACGACTAGCGGGAATGAGCAGTTCTTC. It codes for CASSPTTSGNEQFF.

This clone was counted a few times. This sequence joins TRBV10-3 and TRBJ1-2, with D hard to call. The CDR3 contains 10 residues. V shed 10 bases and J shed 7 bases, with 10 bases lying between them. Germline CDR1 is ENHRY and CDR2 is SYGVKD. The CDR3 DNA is TGTGCCACCCTAATAGCTGGCTACACCTTC. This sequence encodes CATLIAGYTF.

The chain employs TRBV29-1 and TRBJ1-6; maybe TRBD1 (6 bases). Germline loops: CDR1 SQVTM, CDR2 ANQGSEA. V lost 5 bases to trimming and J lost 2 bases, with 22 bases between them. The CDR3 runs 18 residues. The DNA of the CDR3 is TGCAGCGTTTGGACTGGGGGAGAGAGGGACACCTATAATTCACCCCTCCACTTT. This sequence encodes CSVWTGGERDTYNSPLHF.

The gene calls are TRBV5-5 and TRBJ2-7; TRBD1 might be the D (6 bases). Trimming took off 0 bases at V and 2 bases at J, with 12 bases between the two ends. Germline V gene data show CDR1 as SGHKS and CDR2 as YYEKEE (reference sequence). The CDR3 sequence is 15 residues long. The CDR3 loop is CASSLVGGIPYEQYF. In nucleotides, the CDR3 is TGTGCCAGCAGCTTGGTTGGGGGCATCCCCTACGAGCAGTACTTC.

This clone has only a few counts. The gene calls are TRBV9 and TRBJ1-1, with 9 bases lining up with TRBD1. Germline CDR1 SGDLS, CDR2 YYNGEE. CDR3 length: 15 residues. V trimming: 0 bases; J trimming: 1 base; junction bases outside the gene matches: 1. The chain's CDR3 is CASSVGTGENTEAFF. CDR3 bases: TGTGCCAGCAGCGTAGGGACAGGGGAGAACACTGAAGCTTTCTTT.

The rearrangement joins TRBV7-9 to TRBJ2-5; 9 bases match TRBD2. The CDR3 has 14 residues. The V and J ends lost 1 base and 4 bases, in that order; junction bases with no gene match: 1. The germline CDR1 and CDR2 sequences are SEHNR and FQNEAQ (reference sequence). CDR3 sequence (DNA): TGTGCCAGCAGCTTAGATAGCGGGGGAGAGACCCAGTACTTC. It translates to CASSLDSGGETQYF. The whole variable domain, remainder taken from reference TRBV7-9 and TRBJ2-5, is DTGVSQNPRHKITKRGQNVTFRCDPISEHNRLYWYRQTLGQGPEFLTYFQNEAQLEKSRLLSDRFSAERPKGSFSTLEIQRTEQGDSAMYLCASSLDSGGETQYFGPGTRLLVL.

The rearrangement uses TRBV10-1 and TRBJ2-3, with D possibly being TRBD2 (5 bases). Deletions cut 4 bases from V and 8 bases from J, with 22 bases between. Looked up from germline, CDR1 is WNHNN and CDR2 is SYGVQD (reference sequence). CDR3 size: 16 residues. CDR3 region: CASSGGRGMISGTQYF. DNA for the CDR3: TGCGCCAGCAGTGGTGGTAGAGGGATGATTTCGGGTACGCAGTATTTT.

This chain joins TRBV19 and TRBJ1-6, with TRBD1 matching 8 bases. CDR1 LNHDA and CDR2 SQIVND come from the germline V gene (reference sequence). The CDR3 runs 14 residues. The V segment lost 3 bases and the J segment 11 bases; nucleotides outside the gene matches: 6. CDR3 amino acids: CASSIGVQGAPLHF. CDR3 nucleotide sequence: TGTGCCAGTAGTATCGGTGTACAGGGGGCACCCCTCCACTTT.

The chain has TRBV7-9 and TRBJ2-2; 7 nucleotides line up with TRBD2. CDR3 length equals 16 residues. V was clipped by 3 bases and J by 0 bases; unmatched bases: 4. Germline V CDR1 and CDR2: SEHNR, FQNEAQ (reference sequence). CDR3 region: CASSFSGRSNTGELFF. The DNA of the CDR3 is TGTGCCAGCAGCTTTAGCGGGCGGTCGAACACCGGGGAGCTGTTTTTT.

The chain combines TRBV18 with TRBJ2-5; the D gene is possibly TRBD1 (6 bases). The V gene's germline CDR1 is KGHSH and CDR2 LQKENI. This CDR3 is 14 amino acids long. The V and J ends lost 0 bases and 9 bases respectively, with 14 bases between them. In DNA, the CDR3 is TGTGCCAGCTCACCACCTTCCGGACAGAAGGCCCAGTACTTC. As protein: CASSPPSGQKAQYF.

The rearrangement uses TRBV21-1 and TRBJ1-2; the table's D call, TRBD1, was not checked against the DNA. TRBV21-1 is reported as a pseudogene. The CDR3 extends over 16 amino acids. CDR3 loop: CASSSGGRAPNYGYTF. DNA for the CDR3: TGTGCCAGCAGTTCAGGGGGCCGGGCGCCTAACTATGGCTACACCTTC.